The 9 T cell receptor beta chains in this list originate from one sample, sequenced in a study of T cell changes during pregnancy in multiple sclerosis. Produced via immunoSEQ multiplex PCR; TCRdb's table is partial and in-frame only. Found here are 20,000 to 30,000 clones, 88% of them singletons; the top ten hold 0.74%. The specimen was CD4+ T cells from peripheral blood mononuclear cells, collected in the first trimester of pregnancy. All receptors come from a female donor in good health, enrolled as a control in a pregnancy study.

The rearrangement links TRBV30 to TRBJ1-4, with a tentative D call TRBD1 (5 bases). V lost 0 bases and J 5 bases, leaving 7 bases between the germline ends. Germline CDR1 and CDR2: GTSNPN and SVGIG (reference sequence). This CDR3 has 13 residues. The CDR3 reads CAWSVNRNEKLFF. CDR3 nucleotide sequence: TGTGCCTGGAGTGTCAACAGGAATGAAAAACTGTTTTTT. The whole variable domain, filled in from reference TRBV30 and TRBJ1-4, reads SQTIHQWPATLVQPVGSPLSLECTVEGTSNPNLYWYRQAAGRGLQLLFYSVGIGQISSEVPQNLSASRPQDRQFILSSKKLLLSDSGFYLCAWSVNRNEKLFFGSGTQLSVL.

The CDR3 here is CASSLSTSGGAVNNEQFF. The DNA for the CDR3 is TGTGCCAGCAGCTTATCGACTAGCGGGGGGGCGGTAAACAATGAGCAGTTCTTC. The gene calls are TRBV7-3 and TRBJ2-1; 14 bases match TRBD2. This CDR3 has 18 residues. With 2 bases clipped from V and 5 bases from J, the junction kept 8 bases outside the gene matches. Germline lookup yields CDR1 SGHTA and CDR2 FQGTGA.

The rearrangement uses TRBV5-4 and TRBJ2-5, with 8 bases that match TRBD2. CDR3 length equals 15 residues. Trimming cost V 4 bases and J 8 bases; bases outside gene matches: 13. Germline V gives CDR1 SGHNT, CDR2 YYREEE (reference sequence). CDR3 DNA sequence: TGTGCCAGCAGCCCCCGGACTCCCGGGGGGGAAACCCAGTACTTC. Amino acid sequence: CASSPRTPGGETQYF. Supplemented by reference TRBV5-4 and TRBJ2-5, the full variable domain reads ETGVTQSPTHLIKTRGQQVTLRCSSQSGHNTVSWYQQALGQGPQFIFQYYREEENGRGNFPPRFSGLQFPNYSSELNVNALELDDSALYLCASSPRTPGGETQYFGPGTRLLVL.

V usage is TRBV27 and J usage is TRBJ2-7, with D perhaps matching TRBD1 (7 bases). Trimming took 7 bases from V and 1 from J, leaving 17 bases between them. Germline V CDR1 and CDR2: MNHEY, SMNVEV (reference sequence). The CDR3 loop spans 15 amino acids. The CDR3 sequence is CASTQSQGGSYEQYF. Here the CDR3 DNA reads TGTGCCAGCACTCAATCGCAGGGGGGATCCTACGAGCAGTACTTC.

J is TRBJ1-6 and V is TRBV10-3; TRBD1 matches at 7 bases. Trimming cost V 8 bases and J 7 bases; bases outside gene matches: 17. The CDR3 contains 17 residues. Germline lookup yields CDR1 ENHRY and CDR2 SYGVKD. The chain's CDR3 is CAIGDSQGLSGNSPLHF. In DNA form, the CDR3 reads TGTGCCATCGGGGACAGTCAAGGATTGTCTGGAAATTCACCCCTCCACTTT.

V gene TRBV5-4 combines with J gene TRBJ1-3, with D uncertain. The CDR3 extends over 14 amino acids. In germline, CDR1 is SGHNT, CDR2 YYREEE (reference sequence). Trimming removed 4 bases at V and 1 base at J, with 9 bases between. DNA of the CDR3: TGTGCCAGCAGCGATCGGGGATCTGGAAACACCATATATTTT. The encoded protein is CASSDRGSGNTIYF.

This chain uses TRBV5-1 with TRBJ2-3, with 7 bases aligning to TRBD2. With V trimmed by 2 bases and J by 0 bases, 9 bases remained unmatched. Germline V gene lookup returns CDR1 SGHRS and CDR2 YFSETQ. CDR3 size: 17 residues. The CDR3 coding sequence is TGCGCCAGCAGCTTCCAACCTAGCGGATCTAGCACAGATACGCAGTATTTT. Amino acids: CASSFQPSGSSTDTQYF.

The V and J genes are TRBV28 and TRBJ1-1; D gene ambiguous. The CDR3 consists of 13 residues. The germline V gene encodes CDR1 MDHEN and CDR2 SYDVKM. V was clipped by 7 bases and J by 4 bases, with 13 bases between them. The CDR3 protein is CASISGLRTEAFF. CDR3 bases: TGTGCCAGCATCTCCGGGTTGCGCACTGAAGCTTTCTTT.

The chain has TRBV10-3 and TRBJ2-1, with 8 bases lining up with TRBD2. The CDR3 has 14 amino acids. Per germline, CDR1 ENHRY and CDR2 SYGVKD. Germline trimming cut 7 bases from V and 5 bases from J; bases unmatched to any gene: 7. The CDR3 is CAITEAGGHNEQFF. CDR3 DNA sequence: TGTGCCATCACGGAGGCGGGGGGACACAATGAGCAGTTCTTC.